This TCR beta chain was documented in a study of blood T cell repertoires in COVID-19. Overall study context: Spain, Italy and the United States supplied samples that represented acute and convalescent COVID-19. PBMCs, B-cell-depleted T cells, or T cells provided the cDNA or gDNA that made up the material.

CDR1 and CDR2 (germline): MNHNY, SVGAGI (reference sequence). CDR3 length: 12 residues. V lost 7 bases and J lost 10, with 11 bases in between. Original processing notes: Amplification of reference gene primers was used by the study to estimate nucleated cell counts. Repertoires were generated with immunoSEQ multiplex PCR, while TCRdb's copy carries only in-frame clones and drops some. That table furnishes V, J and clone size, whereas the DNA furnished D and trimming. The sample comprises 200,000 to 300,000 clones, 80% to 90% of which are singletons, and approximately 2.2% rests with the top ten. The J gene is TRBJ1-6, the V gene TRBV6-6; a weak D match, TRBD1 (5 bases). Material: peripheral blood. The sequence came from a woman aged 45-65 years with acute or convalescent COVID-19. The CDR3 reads CASTPGGSPLHF. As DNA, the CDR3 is TGTGCCAGCACCCCGGGGGGATCACCCCTCCACTTT.